This T cell receptor (beta chain) stems from a study of Ad26.COV2.S vaccination and SARS-CoV-2 variants. General study points: Spike-specific TCR breadth was greater after Ad26.COV2.S than placebo.

Treatment here: about 20 received Ad26.COV2.S at low or high dose, single or two shots; 5 received placebo; per-sample allocation not given. The study sampled participants on day 63 after the first vaccine or placebo injection. The V gene's germline CDR1 is MNHEY and CDR2 SVGAGI. Trimming at V came to 5 bases and at J to 14 bases, leaving 14 bases not matched to a gene. The CDR3 spans 15 residues. A note on this clone: Its cognate antigen is unknown.

Only in-frame clones appear in the TCRdb table, and some are missing; sequencing was by immunoSEQ multiplex PCR. Of just under 250,000 clones in the sample, roughly 88% are singletons; the top ten hold around 11%. This TCR came from a person aged 18-60 years who received the Ad26.COV2.S COVID-19 vaccine or a placebo. Sequencing was performed on peripheral blood, taken in a trial of Ad26.COV2.S vaccine versus placebo. The rearrangement joins TRBV6-5 to TRBJ2-1, with 11 bases matching TRBD2. CDR3 protein: CASSLIPGLAEREFF. CDR3 DNA: TGTGCCAGCAGTCTAATCCCGGGACTAGCGGAGAGGGAGTTCTTC.